Below, 28 T cell receptor beta chains from the same sample are listed, as sequenced in a study of T cell changes during pregnancy in multiple sclerosis. TCRdb's table, derived via immunoSEQ multiplex PCR, lists solely in-frame clones and lacks some. The sample includes 50,000 to 80,000 clones, about 91% of them seen just once. Specimen: CD8+ T cells from peripheral blood mononuclear cells, collected before pregnancy. These receptors all come from a female donor with multiple sclerosis, enrolled in a pregnancy study.

The genes are TRBV11-3 and TRBJ1-3; 7 bases match TRBD1. The CDR3 runs 13 residues. Germline V CDR1 and CDR2: SGHNT, YENEEA. The V and J ends lost 7 bases and 7 bases, in that order; junction bases with no gene match: 7. The chain's CDR3 is CASTQQQGNTIYF. The CDR3 DNA reads as TGTGCCAGCACCCAACAACAGGGGAACACCATATATTTT.

The rearrangement links TRBV7-6 to TRBJ1-1; the D is unclear. The CDR3 totals 13 residues. Germline V lookup: CDR1 SGHVS, CDR2 FNYEAQ. The CDR3 DNA is TGTGTCTCCGGGAGGGAGGCCAACACTGAAGCTTTCTTT. Encoded protein: CVSGREANTEAFF.

This clone was observed a single time. This chain links TRBV6-5 with TRBJ2-7; 9 nucleotides align to TRBD1. This CDR3 comprises 16 residues. Germline V gene data show CDR1 as MNHEY and CDR2 as SVGAGI. V was clipped by 2 bases and J by 3 bases; unmatched bases: 8. CDR3 in amino acids: CASSYGSGTGNYEQYF. CDR3 coding DNA: TGTGCCAGCAGTTACGGTTCCGGGACAGGGAACTACGAGCAGTACTTC.

This chain's CDR3 is CASSRGNYGYTF. The CDR3 DNA sequence: TGTGCCAGCAGTCGGGGTAACTATGGCTACACCTTC. The chain recombines TRBV27 with TRBJ1-2; D is unclear. Trimming cost V 5 bases and J 1 base, with 5 bases left between them. The CDR3 length is 12 residues. Per germline, CDR1 MNHEY and CDR2 SMNVEV (reference sequence).

This chain joins TRBV6-5 and TRBJ2-2; TRBD2 agrees at 10 bases. The germline CDR1 and CDR2 sequences are MNHEY and SVGAGI. CDR3 length equals 15 residues. V trimming: 3 bases; J trimming: 6 bases; junction bases outside the gene matches: 4. Here the CDR3 reads CASSYPSGGSGELFF. The CDR3 DNA follows: TGTGCCAGCAGTTATCCTAGCGGGGGATCCGGGGAGCTGTTTTTT.

In its sample, this clone was seen a few times. This chain connects TRBV9 to TRBJ1-1; D uncertain. Germline V gene data show CDR1 as SGDLS and CDR2 as YYNGEE. V lost 4 bases and J 4 bases, leaving 11 bases between the germline ends. This CDR3 region has 13 residues. CDR3 bases: TGTGCCAGCAGCATCGGTTATAGCACTGAAGCTTTCTTT. This codes for CASSIGYSTEAFF. The whole variable domain, filled in from reference TRBV9 and TRBJ1-1, reads DSGVTQTPKHLITATGQRVTLRCSPRSGDLSVYWYQQSLDQGLQFLIQYYNGEERAKGNILERFSAQQFPDLHSELNLSSLELGDSALYFCASSIGYSTEAFFGQGTRLTVV.

The chain uses TRBV7-3 and TRBJ2-1; 11 nucleotides line up with TRBD2. J was trimmed by 7 bases and V by 1 base; bases with no gene match: 3. CDR3 length equals 15 residues. CDR1 and CDR2 (germline): SGHTA, FQGTGA. CDR3 sequence: CASSLISGGGNEQFF. The CDR3 DNA reads as TGTGCCAGCAGCTTAATTAGCGGGGGGGGGAATGAGCAGTTCTTC. The full variable domain, rest sourced from reference TRBV7-3 and TRBJ2-1, is GAGVSQTPSNKVTEKGKYVELRCDPISGHTALYWYRQSLGQGPEFLIYFQGTGAADDSGLPNDRFFAVRPEGSVSTLKIQRTERGDSAVYLCASSLISGGGNEQFFGPGTRLTVL.

The V gene is TRBV14, the J gene TRBJ1-2; TRBD1 might be the D (5 bases). V lost 4 bases to trimming and J lost 8 bases, with 14 bases between them. The germline gives CDR1 SGHDN, CDR2 FVKESK. The CDR3 consists of 13 residues. Here the CDR3 DNA reads TGTGCCAGCAGCCCCGGGACTCCGAGGGGCTACACCTTC. This codes for CASSPGTPRGYTF.

This chain uses TRBV2 with TRBJ2-5, with TRBD2 identical over 11 bases. The CDR3 has 17 amino acids. V lost 2 bases, J lost 3 bases, and 8 bases stayed unmatched. Looked up from germline, CDR1 is SNHLY and CDR2 is FYNNEI. The CDR3: CASSEFFSGGEEETQYF. The CDR3 region has the DNA TGTGCCAGCAGTGAATTCTTTAGCGGGGGGGAGGAAGAGACCCAGTACTTC.

The gene calls are TRBV27 and TRBJ2-7; 8 bases are a match to TRBD1. There are 13 residues in the CDR3. J lost 3 bases, V lost 4 bases, and 2 bases had no gene match. The germline V gene encodes CDR1 MNHEY and CDR2 SMNVEV (reference sequence). The CDR3 sequence is CASSSGGGYEQYF. The CDR3 nucleotides read TGTGCCAGCAGTTCAGGGGGCGGCTACGAGCAGTACTTC.

V and J are TRBV5-1 and TRBJ2-7; 10 bases map to TRBD2. V lost 7 bases and J lost 2; bases outside the gene matches: 3. Germline V gene lookup returns CDR1 SGHRS and CDR2 YFSETQ. This CDR3 is built from 13 residues. The CDR3 spells CASGSGGAYEQYF. The CDR3 nucleotides read TGCGCCAGCGGCAGCGGGGGGGCCTACGAGCAGTACTTC.

V is TRBV11-2 and J is TRBJ2-7, with 9 bases lining up with TRBD1. V lost 3 bases and J lost 7; bases outside the gene matches: 13. Germline CDR1 reads SGHAT; CDR2 reads FQNNGV. The CDR3 totals 16 residues. The DNA for the CDR3 is TGTGCCAGCAGCTTCCACCAGGACAGGGGAAAACGAGAGCAGTACTTC. It encodes CASSFHQDRGKREQYF.

This chain links TRBV6-1 with TRBJ1-1; TRBD1 is a possible D gene (6 bases). The germline V and J ends were trimmed by 0 bases and 4 bases, with 12 bases remaining between them. Germline V gives CDR1 MNHNS, CDR2 SASEGT. The CDR3 covers 15 residues. The CDR3 is CASSEAGGGATEAFF. In DNA form, the CDR3 reads TGTGCCAGCAGTGAAGCAGGCGGGGGGGCCACTGAAGCTTTCTTT.

V usage is TRBV7-9 and J usage is TRBJ1-2; 7 bases are a match to TRBD1. The CDR3 is made up of 13 amino acids. Germline values: CDR1 SEHNR, CDR2 FQNEAQ (reference sequence). With V trimmed by 5 bases and J by 4 bases, 4 bases remained unmatched. CDR3 coding DNA: TGTGCCAGCAGCCGATACAGGGGCTATGGCTACACCTTC. The encoded protein is CASSRYRGYGYTF.

This clone was counted a few times. This chain connects TRBV9 to TRBJ1-1, with a possible D match to TRBD1 (5 bases). Germline V gene lookup returns CDR1 SGDLS and CDR2 YYNGEE. The CDR3 is 15 residues long. V shed 4 bases and J shed 11 bases, with 24 bases lying between them. The CDR3 sequence: CASSPGLGGGPSAFF. Here the CDR3 DNA reads TGTGCCAGCAGCCCCGGTCTTGGGGGGGGACCTAGCGCTTTCTTT.

The chain uses TRBV14 and TRBJ1-2; D is undetermined. Germline V gives CDR1 SGHDN, CDR2 FVKESK. This CDR3 has 13 amino acids. Trimming removed 4 bases at V and 2 bases at J, with 8 bases between. The chain's CDR3 is CASSLDGNYGYTF. The DNA of the CDR3 is TGTGCCAGCAGCCTTGACGGGAACTATGGCTACACCTTC. The full variable domain, in which reference TRBV14 and TRBJ1-2 provide the parts outside the CDR3, is EAGVTQFPSHSVIEKGQTVTLRCDPISGHDNLYWYRRVMGKEIKFLLHFVKESKQDESGMPNNRFLAERTGGTYSTLKVQPAELEDSGVYFCASSLDGNYGYTFGSGTRLTVV.

This clone was observed once. This chain joins TRBV5-1 and TRBJ1-6; no clear D. This CDR3 spans 15 amino acids. V gave up 0 bases and J gave up 3 bases, with 7 bases separating them. Germline loops: CDR1 SGHRS, CDR2 YFSETQ. The CDR3 sequence: CASSLDRGYNSPLHF. CDR3 coding DNA: TGCGCCAGCAGCTTGGACCGGGGCTATAATTCACCCCTCCACTTT.

The rearrangement links TRBV9 to TRBJ1-2; no clear D gene. Germline CDR1 reads SGDLS; CDR2 reads YYNGEE. V gave up 0 bases and J gave up 3 bases, with 6 bases separating them. The CDR3 runs 13 residues. For the CDR3, the DNA is TGTGCCAGCAGCGTAGTTGCAGACTATGGCTACACCTTC. Its protein is CASSVVADYGYTF.

This rearrangement joins TRBV11-2 to TRBJ2-7; 9 nucleotides agree with TRBD1. The CDR3 is 15 residues long. J was trimmed by 0 bases and V by 7 bases; bases with no gene match: 7. The V gene's germline CDR1 is SGHAT and CDR2 FQNNGV. This CDR3 reads CASKLGTGISYEQYF. Here the CDR3 DNA reads TGTGCCAGCAAACTTGGGACAGGGATCTCCTACGAGCAGTACTTC.

The rearrangement joins TRBV7-9 to TRBJ2-7; 7 bases line up with TRBD1. Per germline, CDR1 SEHNR and CDR2 FQNEAQ (reference sequence). The length of the CDR3 is 14 residues. The J segment lost 2 bases and the V segment lost 4 bases, leaving 5 bases of the junction unmatched. Here the CDR3 DNA reads TGTGCCAGCAGCTCCGGGGACAGAGCCTACGAGCAGTACTTC. Translating it yields CASSSGDRAYEQYF.

The chain carries TRBV4-1 and TRBJ1-6; no reliable D call. This CDR3 has 14 residues. Trimming shortened V by 1 base and J by 7 bases, and 8 bases separated the two germline ends. Germline V gene data show CDR1 as MGHRA and CDR2 as YSYEKL. The DNA of the CDR3 is TGCGCCAGCAGCCAAGCGGCGGGAAATTCACCCCTCCACTTT. Its translation is CASSQAAGNSPLHF.

The rearrangement links TRBV2 to TRBJ2-1, with D perhaps TRBD2 (5 bases). V lost 7 bases and J lost 4, with 8 bases in between. CDR1 is SNHLY and CDR2 is FYNNEI in the germline V gene. The CDR3 sequence is 12 residues long. The CDR3 coding sequence is TGTGCCAGCACCGGGGATTACAATGAGCAGTTCTTC. Its protein product is CASTGDYNEQFF. Full variable domain (remainder filled in from reference TRBV2 and TRBJ2-1): EPEVTQTPSHQVTQMGQEVILRCVPISNHLYFYWYRQILGQKVEFLVSFYNNEISEKSEIFDDQFSVERPDGSNFTLKIRSTKLEDSAMYFCASTGDYNEQFFGPGTRLTVL.

On this clone itself: The junction and the germline gene differ at one end; a read error may be behind it. V gene TRBV7-7 combines with J gene TRBJ2-5, with 10 nucleotides matching TRBD2. Germline CDR1 SSHAT, CDR2 FNYEAQ (reference sequence). This CDR3 is 15 amino acids long. CDR3: CASTPAVSGGETQYF. The CDR3 nucleotides read TGTGCTAGCACCCCCGCGGTTAGCGGGGGGGAGACCCAGTACTTC.

The chain recombines TRBV18 with TRBJ2-7; TRBD1 is a possible D gene (6 bases). The V gene's germline CDR1 is KGHSH and CDR2 LQKENI. The CDR3 is made up of 16 amino acids. With 3 bases removed from V and 2 bases from J, the gap between germline ends came to 17 bases. The CDR3 DNA reads as TGTGCCAGCTCACCCCATAACAGGGTTAACACCTACGAGCAGTACTTC. It encodes CASSPHNRVNTYEQYF.

The rearrangement links TRBV2 to TRBJ2-5; 7 bases are a match to TRBD2. CDR3 size: 13 residues. CDR1 and CDR2 from the germline V gene are SNHLY and FYNNEI. The V segment lost 11 bases and the J segment 1 base; nucleotides outside the gene matches: 7. In DNA, the CDR3 is TGTGCCGGAACCTCTAGCGGCCAAGAGACCCAGTACTTC. It translates to CAGTSSGQETQYF.

The rearrangement joins TRBV7-8 to TRBJ2-5, with 10 bases aligning to TRBD2. Per the germline V gene, CDR1 is SGHVS and CDR2 is FQNEAQ. The CDR3 is 13 amino acids. J gave up 5 bases and V 5 bases, and 2 bases lay outside the gene matches. The CDR3 here is CASSPGLAETQYF. The CDR3 nucleotides are TGTGCCAGCAGCCCGGGACTAGCGGAGACCCAGTACTTC.

The gene calls are TRBV6-6 and TRBJ1-5; TRBD1 matches at 9 bases. The CDR3 consists of 16 residues. Germline loops: CDR1 MNHNY, CDR2 SVGAGI (reference sequence). V dropped 5 bases and J dropped 5; count of bases not matched to a gene: 10. The CDR3 sequence is CASSGVQGAGDQPQHF. The CDR3 DNA sequence: TGTGCCAGCAGTGGAGTACAGGGGGCGGGGGATCAGCCCCAGCATTTT.

The gene calls are TRBV27 and TRBJ2-7, with no clear D. This CDR3 is 14 amino acids long. Germline CDR1 is MNHEY and CDR2 is SMNVEV (reference sequence). Trimming shortened V by 8 bases and J by 1 base, and 15 bases separated the two germline ends. The CDR3 here is CASRTMGLSYEQYF. DNA of the CDR3: TGTGCCAGCCGTACAATGGGCCTTTCCTACGAGCAGTACTTC.